Reported below is one T cell receptor (beta chain). This clone was found once. Its specific antigen is unknown. Base qualities are not at hand, and no much larger clone is one base apart. This entry comes from a study of blood T cell repertoires in COVID-19 (dated by TCRdb to the early 2020s). Study-wide context: The collaborator samples originated in the United States, Italy and Spain and spanned the acute and convalescent phases of COVID-19. The prospective study material was composed of cDNA or gDNA derived from T cells, B-cell-depleted T cells, or PBMCs. Deeply sampled blood TCRbeta repertoires from subjects exposed to, actively infected with, or recovered from COVID-19 were included in the dataset. The repertoires were made available in a free public database intended to serve as a resource for research on the immune response to SARS-CoV-2. The samples were drawn from the first 160 participants of the ongoing ImmuneRACE study and from over 950 subjects provided by 6 global collaborators. A de-identified subject ID, COVID-19 status, age in years and sex were almost always included in the sample metadata. HLA class I and class II types, where available, came from metadata supplied by the sample provider rather than from assay-based typing. Study-level results and caveats: The amount of clinical and demographic metadata varied by source and participant and was provided uncurated.

Cut back by 4 bases and 8 bases, the V and J ends lie 21 bases apart. The CDR3 goes from the cysteine to the phenylalanine over 15 residues. The DNA shown is the 45-base CDR3, in frame from base 1. Based on the germline V gene, the CDR1 and CDR2 sequences are SGHTS and YDEGEE. Whole blood was collected in K2EDTA tubes by collaborating institutions according to the institutions' own protocols. For TCRbeta analysis, collaborators shipped samples as frozen whole blood, isolated PBMCs, or DNA extracted from either of those sample types. TCRbeta CDR3 regions were amplified from genomic DNA using the immunoSEQ Assay, a bias-controlled multiplex PCR. Concerning the study's data processing: The number of nucleated cells in each sample was estimated from the amplification of reference gene primers within the assay. To quantify the absolute abundance of each unique TCRbeta CDR3 rearrangement, sequence reads were collapsed and filtered. For each sample, productive Simpson clonality was calculated as the square root of Simpson's diversity index over productive rearrangements. TCRdb took this table from immuneACCESS and kept in-frame rearrangements with V and J called. Such tables lack part of the clones; where checked against another copy, unresolved V genes explain under half of the gap, and the rest is unexplained. Clone size and V and J calls were adopted from that table, with D and trimming inferred from the DNA. For this sample there are 250,000 or so clones; more than 85% appear just once. 5.5% to 7.5% of the sample is in the top ten clones.

The receptor comes from a woman in her seventies with active or convalescent COVID-19. What was sequenced was peripheral blood. The chain joins TRBV5-8 to TRBJ1-2, and possibly TRBD1, on 6 matching bases. The DNA reads TGTGCCAGCAGCGTGGGACCGGACAGACTATCCGGCTACACCTTC. Its translation is CASSVGPDRLSGYTF.